Presented here are 18 T cell receptor beta chains from one specimen sequenced in a study of T cell repertoires and HLA-DP antigens. These receptors have no known antigen. The data were produced by immunoSEQ multiplex PCR, yet TCRdb's version contains in-frame clones alone and is incomplete. The sample holds some 110,000 clones, around 93% seen once. The sequenced material came from CD4+ T cells from PBMCs. Source of these receptors: a woman aged 18-30 years in good health and CMV-seronegative.

The J gene is TRBJ2-2, the V gene TRBV14, with TRBD1 matching 7 bases. The CDR3 spans 14 residues. V was clipped by 6 bases and J by 8 bases; unmatched bases: 9. Looked up from germline, CDR1 is SGHDN and CDR2 is FVKESK. The CDR3 loop reads CASRRDSLSGELFF. The DNA for the CDR3 is TGTGCCAGCAGACGGGACAGCTTAAGTGGGGAGCTGTTTTTT.

J is TRBJ2-3 and V is TRBV4-2; the match to TRBD1 covers 7 bases. The CDR3 loop spans 17 amino acids. Trimming at V came to 1 base and at J to 0 bases, leaving 7 bases not matched to a gene. Germline V CDR1 and CDR2: LGHNA, YNFKEQ. The CDR3 region is CASSQGVDRSSTDTQYF. CDR3 coding DNA: TGTGCCAGCAGCCAAGGGGTGGACAGGTCTAGCACAGATACGCAGTATTTT.

The V call is TRBV6-5, the J call TRBJ1-5, with D unclear. The V gene's germline CDR1 is MNHEY and CDR2 SVGAGI. Trimming took off 0 bases at V and 6 bases at J, with 6 bases between the two ends. This CDR3 region has 13 residues. CDR3 sequence: CASSYSPGQPQHF. DNA for the CDR3: TGTGCCAGCAGTTACTCCCCCGGTCAGCCCCAGCATTTT.

This clone was counted a single time. The chain employs TRBV11-2 and TRBJ2-3; unclear D gene. CDR1 and CDR2 (germline): SGHAT, FQNNGV. V lost 2 bases to trimming and J lost 2 bases, with 5 bases between them. The CDR3 length is 13 residues. In DNA, the CDR3 is TGTGCCAGCAGCTTACAGCCCACAGATACGCAGTATTTT. It codes for CASSLQPTDTQYF.

The chain joins TRBV14 to TRBJ2-2; 7 nucleotides match TRBD1. V gave up 2 bases and J gave up 4 bases; unmatched junction bases: 4. The germline V gene has CDR1 SGHDN and CDR2 FVKESK. The CDR3 has 15 residues. The CDR3 spells CASSQKQGITGELFF. The CDR3 nucleotides are TGTGCCAGCAGCCAAAAACAGGGGATCACCGGGGAGCTGTTTTTT.

A note on this clone: The germline gene is not matched at one end of the junction; a read error may be the cause. The V gene is TRBV6-5, the J gene TRBJ2-3, with 7 bases aligning to TRBD1. The germline V gene encodes CDR1 MNHEY and CDR2 SVGAGI. CDR3 length: 14 residues. The CDR3 reads CASSRQGPITQEYF. The CDR3 nucleotides read TGTGCCAGCAGCCGACAGGGCCCAATTACGCAGGAGTACTTT.

The chain has TRBV2 and TRBJ1-5; a possible D gene is TRBD1 (5 bases). The CDR3 covers 17 residues. Deletions cut 1 base from V and 0 bases from J, with 13 bases between. Germline V lookup: CDR1 SNHLY, CDR2 FYNNEI. The CDR3 DNA sequence: TGTGCCAGCAGTGAAGAAAGGGGAGCGCTTAGCAATCAGCCCCAGCATTTT. It is translated as CASSEERGALSNQPQHF.

This chain joins TRBV28 and TRBJ1-2; the D is unclear. The germline V gene encodes CDR1 MDHEN and CDR2 SYDVKM. CDR3 length: 12 amino acids. V dropped 7 bases and J dropped 7 bases, with 13 bases sitting between them. The CDR3 is CASMGGKVGYTF. CDR3 coding DNA: TGTGCCAGCATGGGAGGGAAGGTTGGCTACACCTTC.

CDR3 sequence: CASSLGSRLDTEAFF. DNA of the CDR3: TGTGCCAGCAGCTTGGGAAGCAGGTTGGACACTGAAGCTTTCTTT. V and J are TRBV5-6 and TRBJ1-1; D uncertain. Germline CDR1 SGHDT, CDR2 YYEEEE. V lost 0 bases, J lost 3 bases, and 12 bases lay in between. This CDR3 has 15 residues.

The rearrangement uses TRBV7-3 and TRBJ2-3, with a possible D match to TRBD1 (5 bases). Trimming removed 0 bases at V and 4 bases at J, with 8 bases between. CDR1 is SGHTA, CDR2 FQGTGA, per germline. The CDR3 covers 14 residues. The CDR3 sequence: CASSLTRTSDTQYF. Written as DNA, the CDR3 is TGTGCCAGCAGCTTAACCCGGACATCAGATACGCAGTATTTT.

V usage is TRBV29-1 and J usage is TRBJ2-7, with 9 bases that match TRBD2. V dropped 4 bases and J dropped 5; count of bases not matched to a gene: 6. The CDR3 loop spans 13 amino acids. Germline CDR1 reads SQVTM; CDR2 reads ANQGSEA. The CDR3 nucleotides read TGCAGCGTTGCGGGCGGGAGGGCCCACGAGCAGTACTTC. Translated: CSVAGGRAHEQYF.

This sequence joins TRBV29-1 and TRBJ1-1, with D possibly being TRBD1 (6 bases). V lost 7 bases to trimming and J lost 3 bases, with 15 bases between them. Germline assignment: CDR1 SQVTM and CDR2 ANQGSEA. This CDR3 contains 13 residues. The DNA for the CDR3 is TGCAGCGGGATGGGGGGGGCACACACTGAAGCTTTCTTT. As protein: CSGMGGAHTEAFF.

A word on this clone: Other nucleotide sequences from this sample produce the same CDR3. This sequence joins TRBV18 and TRBJ2-1; D is perhaps TRBD2 (6 bases). Germline loops: CDR1 KGHSH, CDR2 LQKENI. V lost 0 bases, J lost 3 bases, and 6 bases lay in between. This CDR3 contains 14 residues. The CDR3 DNA sequence: TGTGCCAGCTCACCACCTAGCGGCTACAATGAGCAGTTCTTC. Encoded protein: CASSPPSGYNEQFF.

This chain connects TRBV5-1 to TRBJ2-2; D may be TRBD2 (5 bases). This CDR3 has 15 amino acids. Germline V CDR1 and CDR2: SGHRS, YFSETQ. The ends were cut back, 0 bases at V and 2 bases at J, with 8 bases in the middle. The CDR3 region is CASSLDPGNTGELFF. CDR3 nucleotides: TGCGCCAGCAGCTTGGACCCGGGAAACACCGGGGAGCTGTTTTTT. The complete variable domain, with remaining parts taken from reference TRBV5-1 and TRBJ2-2, reads KAGVTQTPRYLIKTRGQQVTLSCSPISGHRSVSWYQQTPGQGLQFLFEYFSETQRNKGNFPGRFSGRQFSNSRSEMNVSTLELGDSALYLCASSLDPGNTGELFFGEGSRLTVL.

This clone is a singleton in its sample. The chain links TRBV10-3 to TRBJ2-1, with TRBD2 identical over 11 bases. The germline V gene encodes CDR1 ENHRY and CDR2 SYGVKD. The V and J ends lost 3 bases and 7 bases, in that order; junction bases with no gene match: 5. The CDR3 has 15 residues. The CDR3 nucleotides read TGTGCCATCAGTGAACGACTAGCGGGATTAAATGAGCAGTTCTTC. It specifies CAISERLAGLNEQFF.

The chain combines TRBV5-6 with TRBJ2-2; either TRBD1 or TRBD2 may fit D (5 bases each). The CDR3 runs to 17 residues. From germline, CDR1 is SGHDT and CDR2 YYEEEE. Between the trimmed V and J ends, which lost 0 bases and 4 bases, there was a span of 16 bases. The CDR3 here is CASSLVGVTRATGELFF. CDR3 DNA: TGTGCCAGCAGCTTGGTGGGGGTGACCCGGGCCACCGGGGAGCTGTTTTTT.

The J gene is TRBJ1-4, the V gene TRBV7-2; D is unclear. CDR1 and CDR2 (germline): SGHTA, FQGNSA. The germline V and J ends were trimmed by 7 bases and 0 bases, with 12 bases remaining between them. The CDR3 extends over 15 amino acids. CDR3 DNA sequence: TGTGCCAGCACTGTAGGGCATGCAACTAATGAAAAACTGTTTTTT. It is translated as CASTVGHATNEKLFF.

The V gene is TRBV7-2, the J gene TRBJ1-2; 9 bases are a match to TRBD1. Germline lookup yields CDR1 SGHTA and CDR2 FQGNSA. V gave up 5 bases and J gave up 6 bases; unmatched junction bases: 10. This CDR3 is 15 amino acids long. CDR3 in amino acids: CASSPRPGQGDGYTF. The CDR3, as DNA: TGTGCCAGCAGCCCGCGCCCGGGACAGGGAGATGGCTACACCTTC.